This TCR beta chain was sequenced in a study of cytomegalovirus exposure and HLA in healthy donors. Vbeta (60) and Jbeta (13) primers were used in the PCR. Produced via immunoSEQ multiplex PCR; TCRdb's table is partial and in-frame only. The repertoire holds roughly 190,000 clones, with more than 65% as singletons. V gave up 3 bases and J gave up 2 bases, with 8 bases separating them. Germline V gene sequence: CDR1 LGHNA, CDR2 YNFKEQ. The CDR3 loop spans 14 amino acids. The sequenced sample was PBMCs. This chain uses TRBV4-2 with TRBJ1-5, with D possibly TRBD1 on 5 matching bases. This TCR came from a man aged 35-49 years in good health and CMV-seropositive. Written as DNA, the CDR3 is TGTGCCAGCAGCCAGGACATCGGCAATCAGCCCCAGCATTTT. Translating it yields CASSQDIGNQPQHF.